The 18 T cell receptor beta chains given below trace back to one sample, sequenced in a study of cytomegalovirus exposure and HLA in healthy donors. PCR amplification relied on 60 Vbeta primers (plus 13 Jbeta primers). Assay: immunoSEQ multiplex PCR; the TCRdb copy retains only in-frame clones and omits some. The sample lists 150,000 or so clones, over 75% occurring once. The sequencing sample was made of PBMCs. The receptors were sampled from a woman younger than 45 in good health and CMV-seronegative.

The chain couples TRBV7-2 to TRBJ1-1, with 10 bases identical to TRBD1. Germline CDR1 and CDR2: SGHTA and FQGNSA. The CDR3 totals 16 residues. Germline trimming cut 5 bases from V and 4 bases from J; bases unmatched to any gene: 10. CDR3 loop: CASSPRDRGASTEAFF. The CDR3 DNA reads as TGTGCCAGCAGCCCACGGGACAGGGGTGCGTCCACTGAAGCTTTCTTT.

This clone was picked up a small number of times. The J gene is TRBJ2-7, the V gene TRBV7-2; 13 bases align to TRBD2. The J segment lost 7 bases and the V segment lost 4 bases, leaving 4 bases of the junction unmatched. Germline CDR1 reads SGHTA; CDR2 reads FQGNSA. The CDR3 sequence is 14 residues long. For the CDR3, the DNA is TGTGCCAGCAGCTCAAAGGGACTAGCGGGAGAGCAGTACTTC. This gives the protein CASSSKGLAGEQYF.

The chain recombines TRBV19 with TRBJ1-4, with TRBD1 as a possible D gene (5 bases). CDR3 length equals 15 residues. Between the trimmed V and J ends, which lost 5 bases and 3 bases, there was a span of 13 bases. Germline CDR1 LNHDA, CDR2 SQIVND (reference sequence). CDR3 in amino acids: CASSVRQLANEKLFF. The CDR3 region has the DNA TGTGCCAGTAGTGTTAGACAGCTTGCTAATGAAAAACTGTTTTTT.

This clone came up once. The chain couples TRBV28 to TRBJ1-2; TRBD1 matches 9 bases. Germline-derived CDR1 and CDR2 are MDHEN and SYDVKM. This CDR3 is 17 amino acids long. V shed 2 bases, J shed 4 bases, and the junction held 11 bases outside the gene matches. The DNA of the CDR3 is TGTGCCAGCAGTTTAATTTTAGGTCCGGGACAGGGCTATGGCTACACCTTC. This codes for CASSLILGPGQGYGYTF.

This clone showed up just once. This chain joins TRBV4-2 and TRBJ1-1; possible D gene TRBD1, 6 bases. CDR3 length: 14 residues. Trimming took off 0 bases at V and 3 bases at J, with 8 bases between the two ends. Per the germline V gene, CDR1 is LGHNA and CDR2 is YNFKEQ. CDR3 nucleotide sequence: TGTGCCAGCAGCCAAGAAACAGGGCACACTGAAGCTTTCTTT. Translated: CASSQETGHTEAFF.

The V call is TRBV4-1, the J call TRBJ2-7; weak D call: TRBD2 (5 bases). Germline V gene lookup returns CDR1 MGHRA and CDR2 YSYEKL. V was pared by 1 base and J by 3 bases, with 10 bases between. The CDR3 length is 14 residues. The CDR3 nucleotides read TGCGCCAGCAGCCAAGCCGCGGGCGTCTACGAGCAGTACTTC. Translated, it gives CASSQAAGVYEQYF.

This rearrangement joins TRBV19 to TRBJ1-6; 9 nucleotides match TRBD1. The CDR3 is made up of 14 amino acids. V was pared by 11 bases and J by 11 bases, with 13 bases of the junction left unmatched. Germline CDR1 and CDR2: LNHDA and SQIVND (reference sequence). CDR3 in amino acids: CASRPGQGIPPLHF. In DNA form, the CDR3 reads TGTGCCTCAAGACCGGGACAGGGAATTCCACCCCTCCACTTT.

This chain joins TRBV28 and TRBJ1-4; 10 bases agree with TRBD1. The CDR3 runs 14 residues. The V gene end was trimmed by 3 bases and the J gene end by 7 bases; junction bases not matched to a gene: 2. CDR1 MDHEN and CDR2 SYDVKM come from the germline V gene. The chain's CDR3 is CASSLTGGVEKLFF. The CDR3 nucleotides read TGTGCCAGCAGTTTGACAGGGGGCGTTGAAAAACTGTTTTTT.

The CDR3 reads CASRVGTSGAGEDTQYF. CDR3 sequence (DNA): TGTGCCAGCAGAGTGGGGACTAGCGGGGCGGGTGAAGATACGCAGTATTTT. This sequence joins TRBV2 and TRBJ2-3, with 13 nucleotides matching TRBD2. The CDR3 consists of 17 residues. V shed 6 bases and J 5 bases; nucleotides not matched to a gene: 11. Germline V gene data show CDR1 as SNHLY and CDR2 as FYNNEI.

The chain is built from TRBV28 and TRBJ1-2; 7 bases line up with TRBD1. The CDR3 is made up of 13 amino acids. The J segment lost 5 bases and the V segment lost 4 bases, leaving 4 bases of the junction unmatched. The germline CDR1 and CDR2 sequences are MDHEN and SYDVKM. The CDR3 loop is CASSSGTAYGYTF. CDR3 coding DNA: TGTGCCAGCAGTTCCGGGACAGCTTATGGCTACACCTTC.

The chain employs TRBV6-4 and TRBJ2-1; 15 positions match TRBD2. CDR1 and CDR2 (germline): MRHNA, SNTAGT. The V gene end was trimmed by 2 bases and the J gene end by 8 bases; junction bases not matched to a gene: 4. The CDR3 totals 16 residues. CDR3 coding DNA: TGTGCCAGCAGTGACGGGACTAGCGGGGGGTCTGATGAGCAGTTCTTC. Translating it yields CASSDGTSGGSDEQFF.

The chain carries TRBV5-4 and TRBJ1-1; TRBD1 aligns across 7 bases. Per the germline V gene, CDR1 is SGHNT and CDR2 is YYREEE (reference sequence). Germline trimming cut 0 bases from V and 5 bases from J; bases unmatched to any gene: 16. The CDR3 contains 18 residues. In DNA, the CDR3 is TGTGCCAGCAGCTTGGGCATTAACCGACAGGGACTGGAAACTGAAGCTTTCTTT. This gives the protein CASSLGINRQGLETEAFF.

CDR3 coding DNA: TGCAGCGCATACAGGGGTGGAGAGACCCAGTACTTC. It translates to CSAYRGGETQYF. The rearrangement joins TRBV29-1 to TRBJ2-5, with 7 bases that match TRBD1. The CDR3 has 12 amino acids. V gave up 7 bases and J gave up 4 bases; unmatched junction bases: 6. The V gene's germline CDR1 is SQVTM and CDR2 ANQGSEA.

The chain is built from TRBV5-6 and TRBJ1-1; possibly TRBD1 for D (5 bases). The CDR3 contains 17 residues. Trimming cost V 2 bases and J 0 bases, with 17 bases left between them. Germline-derived CDR1 and CDR2 are SGHDT and YYEEEE. The CDR3 sequence: CASSFFSGGVMNTEAFF. CDR3 sequence (DNA): TGTGCCAGCAGCTTTTTTTCCGGGGGGGTGATGAACACTGAAGCTTTCTTT. The full variable domain, rest sourced from reference TRBV5-6 and TRBJ1-1, is DAGVTQSPTHLIKTRGQQVTLRCSPKSGHDTVSWYQQALGQGPQFIFQYYEEEERQRGNFPDRFSGHQFPNYSSELNVNALLLGDSALYLCASSFFSGGVMNTEAFFGQGTRLTVV.

The CDR3 protein is CASSSGLQTTDTQYF. The DNA of the CDR3 is TGTGCCAGCAGCTCGGGACTTCAAACCACAGATACGCAGTATTTT. This chain uses TRBV11-3 with TRBJ2-3; possible D gene TRBD2, 6 bases. The CDR3 is 15 amino acids. Looked up from germline, CDR1 is SGHNT and CDR2 is YENEEA. Trimming stripped 4 bases from V and 2 bases from J, with 13 bases between.

The V gene is TRBV29-1, the J gene TRBJ2-2; TRBD2 agrees at 7 bases. Per the germline V gene, CDR1 is SQVTM and CDR2 is ANQGSEA. CDR3 length: 15 residues. V lost 7 bases and J lost 4; bases outside the gene matches: 12. Here the CDR3 DNA reads TGCAGCGCCCTGGTACTAGCGATCAGCACCGGGGAGCTGTTTTTT. This sequence encodes CSALVLAISTGELFF.

The V gene is TRBV9, the J gene TRBJ2-3; 10 bases line up with TRBD2. The CDR3 consists of 15 residues. Unmatched junction bases numbered 5, after V lost 3 bases and J lost 4 bases. Germline-derived CDR1 and CDR2 are SGDLS and YYNGEE. The CDR3: CASSGAGGLADTQYF. For the CDR3, the DNA is TGTGCCAGCAGCGGAGCGGGGGGGCTAGCAGATACGCAGTATTTT. The whole variable domain, remainder taken from reference TRBV9 and TRBJ2-3, is DSGVTQTPKHLITATGQRVTLRCSPRSGDLSVYWYQQSLDQGLQFLIQYYNGEERAKGNILERFSAQQFPDLHSELNLSSLELGDSALYFCASSGAGGLADTQYFGPGTRLTVL.

This chain connects TRBV18 to TRBJ1-5; tentative D call: TRBD1 (6 bases). Germline CDR1 is KGHSH and CDR2 is LQKENI. Trimming stripped 4 bases from V and 1 base from J, with 8 bases between. This CDR3 spans 14 amino acids. As DNA, the CDR3 is TGTGCCAGCTCACAAGGGGGAAGCAATCAGCCCCAGCATTTT. It codes for CASSQGGSNQPQHF.